This entry lists 28 T cell receptor beta chains sequenced from one sample in a study of response to subunit inactivated influenza vaccine. In TCRdb, the RT-PCR reads were re-called with MiXCR into one record per CDR3 protein. The sample lists over 450,000 distinct CDR3 sequences, about an eighth occurring once. Material: PBMCs from blood, obtained 45 days after vaccination. These receptors all come from a man between 50 and 59 years old who received an inactivated influenza vaccine.

This clonotype was observed a handful of times. The chain links TRBV11-2 to TRBJ2-5; the D gene is possibly TRBD1 (6 bases). The CDR3 has 16 amino acids. CDR1 is SGHAT, CDR2 FQNNGV, per germline. V was clipped by 5 bases and J by 4 bases, with 20 bases between them. CDR3 in amino acids: CASSLGGRGRLETQYF. The DNA for the CDR3 is TGTGCCAGCAGCCTCGGTGGCAGGGGACGATTAGAGACCCAGTACTTC.

This chain uses TRBV2 with TRBJ1-4; TRBD1 agrees at 8 bases. Germline CDR1 is SNHLY and CDR2 is FYNNEI. Trimming at V came to 2 bases and at J to 7 bases, leaving 9 bases not matched to a gene. This CDR3 region has 16 residues. CDR3 DNA sequence: TGTGCCAGCAGTGAAAGTCGGACAGGGAGGGGTGAAAAACTGTTTTTT. It yields the protein CASSESRTGRGEKLFF.

The CDR3 DNA follows: TGTGCCAGCAGCTTGGCAGCAGGGGATGGCACTGAAGCTTTCTTT. Translating it yields CASSLAAGDGTEAFF. This chain uses TRBV5-4 with TRBJ1-1, with D tentatively TRBD1 (6 bases). Germline loops: CDR1 SGHNT, CDR2 YYREEE (reference sequence). The CDR3 spans 15 residues. Trimming took off 0 bases at V and 4 bases at J, with 13 bases between the two ends.

This clonotype was observed many times. The J gene is TRBJ2-7, the V gene TRBV5-5, with 11 bases matching TRBD2. The germline V gene encodes CDR1 SGHKS and CDR2 YYEKEE (reference sequence). The CDR3 has 16 amino acids. The J segment lost 4 bases and the V segment lost 0 bases, leaving 6 bases of the junction unmatched. CDR3 region: CASSLAPSGRTYEQYF. The DNA for the CDR3 is TGTGCCAGCAGCTTGGCCCCTAGCGGGAGGACGTACGAGCAGTACTTC.

This clonotype was counted only a few times. The chain recombines TRBV29-1 with TRBJ2-2; TRBD2 is a possible D gene (6 bases). The germline CDR1 and CDR2 sequences are SQVTM and ANQGSEA. CDR3 length: 14 amino acids. V was pared by 7 bases and J by 3 bases, with 15 bases between. The CDR3 DNA is TGCAGCGGGGAGGCAGGGACGGACACCGGGGAGCTGTTTTTT. It specifies CSGEAGTDTGELFF.

This clonotype was seen just once. The chain combines TRBV24-1 with TRBJ2-3, with D unresolved. V lost 4 bases and J lost 4, with 17 bases in between. The CDR3 runs 16 residues. Germline V lookup: CDR1 KGHDR, CDR2 SFDVKD. The CDR3, as DNA: TGTGCCACCAGTGACCCGAGTCCAAGTTTTTCAGATACGCAGTATTTT. Translating it yields CATSDPSPSFSDTQYF.

This chain links TRBV29-1 with TRBJ2-3; D uncertain. CDR3 length: 16 amino acids. The germline V gene encodes CDR1 SQVTM and CDR2 ANQGSEA. Trimming cost V 1 base and J 6 bases, with 20 bases left between them. The DNA of the CDR3 is TGCAGCGTTGAAGGATCCGGGCTATGGGCCGTTGATACGCAGTATTTT. Protein sequence: CSVEGSGLWAVDTQYF.

The V and J genes are TRBV7-8 and TRBJ2-6; 9 bases fit TRBD1. This CDR3 has 18 residues. J was trimmed by 3 bases and V by 5 bases; bases with no gene match: 11. Germline V lookup: CDR1 SGHVS, CDR2 FQNEAQ. The CDR3 here is CASSGDRVGRRGANVLTF. As DNA, the CDR3 is TGTGCCAGCAGCGGGGACAGGGTAGGACGTCGTGGGGCCAACGTCCTGACTTTC.

The rearrangement links TRBV23-1 to TRBJ1-5; no firm D call. TRBV23-1 is an open reading frame, and its role is uncertain. The CDR3 contains 15 residues. Trimming removed 1 base at V and 3 bases at J, with 10 bases between. The CDR3 spells CASSQYCRVNQPQHF. In DNA form, the CDR3 reads TGCGCCAGCAGTCAATATTGCCGGGTCAATCAGCCCCAGCATTTT.

This clonotype was counted between two and nine times. CDR3 sequence (DNA): TGTGCCAGCAGTCTCATCAGGGGTGGGGAGCAGTACTTC. Translated: CASSLIRGGEQYF. This chain links TRBV12-3 or TRBV12-4 with TRBJ2-7, with D maybe TRBD1 (6 bases). Trimming removed 5 bases from V and 7 bases from J, with 15 bases in between. This CDR3 region has 13 residues.

The chain is built from TRBV20-1 and TRBJ2-7; TRBD2 matches at 8 bases. In germline, CDR1 is DFQATT, CDR2 SNEGSKA (reference sequence). This CDR3 has 11 amino acids. Trimming cost V 3 bases and J 9 bases; bases outside gene matches: 4. Here the CDR3 reads CSARQRELQYF. For the CDR3, the DNA is TGCAGTGCTAGGCAGCGGGAGTTGCAGTACTTC.

The rearrangement uses TRBV20-1 and TRBJ1-4, with D possibly TRBD1 on 5 matching bases. Germline V gives CDR1 DFQATT, CDR2 SNEGSKA (reference sequence). V lost 0 bases and J 6 bases, leaving 14 bases between the germline ends. The CDR3 consists of 15 residues. CDR3 bases: TGCAGTGCTAGAGATCACCAGGGTGCTGATGAAAAACTGTTTTTT. It codes for CSARDHQGADEKLFF.

The chain recombines TRBV25-1 with TRBJ2-1; D not certain. This CDR3 spans 13 amino acids. V gave up 3 bases and J gave up 4 bases, with 7 bases separating them. Germline CDR1 MGHDK, CDR2 SYGVNS. This CDR3 reads CASSEASYNEQFF. The CDR3 DNA is TGTGCCAGCAGTGAGGCATCTTACAATGAGCAGTTCTTC.

The chain links TRBV5-8 to TRBJ1-2, with 7 bases fitting TRBD1. CDR3 length equals 13 residues. Per germline, CDR1 SGHTS and CDR2 YDEGEE. V was clipped by 2 bases and J by 6 bases; unmatched bases: 4. The CDR3 sequence is CASSFRDSHGYTF. The CDR3, as DNA: TGTGCCAGCAGCTTCCGGGACAGCCATGGCTACACCTTC.

J is TRBJ1-2 and V is TRBV7-6; 8 bases match TRBD1. V shed 4 bases and J 3 bases; nucleotides not matched to a gene: 7. Germline V gene lookup returns CDR1 SGHVS and CDR2 FNYEAQ. The CDR3 runs to 15 residues. CDR3 protein: CASSSYRGVDYGYTF. CDR3 DNA: TGTGCCAGCAGCTCCTACAGGGGGGTAGACTATGGCTACACCTTC.

The chain employs TRBV27 and TRBJ2-6; no definite D call. Per the germline V gene, CDR1 is MNHEY and CDR2 is SMNVEV (reference sequence). The V end lost 7 bases, the J end lost 0 bases, and 10 bases lay between the germline ends. The CDR3 extends over 15 amino acids. The CDR3 sequence: CASTQWSSGANVLTF. The CDR3, as DNA: TGTGCCAGCACTCAATGGAGCTCTGGGGCCAACGTCCTGACTTTC.

This chain uses TRBV20-1 with TRBJ2-3; 7 bases are shared with TRBD2. The CDR3 loop spans 14 amino acids. Germline CDR1 and CDR2: DFQATT and SNEGSKA (reference sequence). V lost 5 bases to trimming and J lost 1 base; unmatched junction nucleotides: 6. This CDR3 is CSAPSGMGTDTQYF. In DNA, the CDR3 is TGCAGTGCTCCGAGCGGGATGGGCACAGATACGCAGTATTTT.

The table lists this clonotype with a few counts. The CDR3 is CASSLVAASSYNEQFF. DNA for the CDR3: TGTGCCAGCAGCTTAGTTGCGGCCAGCTCCTACAATGAGCAGTTCTTC. The V gene is TRBV5-5, the J gene TRBJ2-1; D gene ambiguous. V lost 2 bases and J 0 bases, leaving 12 bases between the germline ends. The V gene's germline CDR1 is SGHKS and CDR2 YYEKEE (reference sequence). The CDR3 runs to 16 residues.

The chain employs TRBV7-6 and TRBJ2-1, with a tentative D call TRBD1 (6 bases). Germline CDR1 SGHVS, CDR2 FNYEAQ. Trimming took off 5 bases at V and 3 bases at J, with 17 bases between the two ends. The CDR3 extends over 16 amino acids. CDR3 sequence (DNA): TGTGCCAGCAGCCCCAACGACAGGAACTACTACAATGAGCAGTTCTTC. Translation gives CASSPNDRNYYNEQFF.

The chain couples TRBV29-1 to TRBJ1-6; D is unclear. Germline lookup yields CDR1 SQVTM and CDR2 ANQGSEA. The CDR3 length is 14 residues. CDR3 region: CSFPGWTYNSPLHF. The DNA for the CDR3 is TGCAGTTTCCCCGGGTGGACCTATAATTCACCCCTCCACTTT. Drawing the rest from reference TRBV29-1 and TRBJ1-6, the complete variable domain is SAVISQKPSRDICQRGTSLTIQCQVDSQVTMMFWYRQQPGQSLTLIATANQGSEATYESGFVIDKFPISRPNLTFSTLTVSNMSPEDSSIYLCSFPGWTYNSPLHFGNGTRLTVT.

This clonotype occurred many times. This chain connects TRBV12-3 or TRBV12-4 to TRBJ1-2; 9 nucleotides match TRBD1. The V segment lost 4 bases and the J segment 8 bases; nucleotides outside the gene matches: 5. The CDR3 is 13 amino acids. CDR3 in DNA: TGTGCCAGCAGTTACAGGGGGCAGGGCGGCTACACCTTC. This sequence encodes CASSYRGQGGYTF.

The chain employs TRBV3-1 and TRBJ2-7; 10 bases match TRBD2. This CDR3 has 17 amino acids. CDR1 and CDR2 (germline): LGHDT, YNNKEL (reference sequence). V lost 0 bases to trimming and J lost 6 bases; unmatched junction nucleotides: 11. As DNA, the CDR3 is TGTGCCAGCAGCCAAGATTGGACTAGCGGAGTCCTCTCCGAGCAGTACTTC. Its translation: CASSQDWTSGVLSEQYF.

A few counts support this clonotype. The V and J genes are TRBV20-1 and TRBJ1-5, with 7 bases identical to TRBD1. The CDR3 consists of 14 residues. Trimming took 5 bases from V and 3 from J; bases not matched to a gene: 7. Germline values: CDR1 DFQATT, CDR2 SNEGSKA (reference sequence). CDR3 amino acids: CSAPTGFYNQPQHF. The CDR3 region has the DNA TGCAGTGCTCCGACAGGGTTTTACAATCAGCCCCAGCATTTT.

The V gene is TRBV15, the J gene TRBJ2-2; D not certain. The germline V and J ends were trimmed by 0 bases and 5 bases, with 10 bases remaining between them. CDR3 length: 15 amino acids. Germline values: CDR1 LNHNV, CDR2 YYDKDF (reference sequence). CDR3 DNA: TGTGCCACCAGCAGAGAGCCCCTGGGTACCGGGGAGCTGTTTTTT. As protein: CATSREPLGTGELFF.

The chain joins TRBV5-1 to TRBJ2-2; 8 nucleotides line up with TRBD2. V dropped 6 bases and J dropped 4; count of bases not matched to a gene: 14. This CDR3 is 17 amino acids long. From germline, CDR1 is SGHRS and CDR2 YFSETQ. CDR3 nucleotide sequence: TGCGCCAGCACCCTCACCGGGGGGGGGGCTACCACCGGGGAGCTGTTTTTT. Translating gives CASTLTGGGATTGELFF.

This clonotype has more than one count but fewer than ten. The genes are TRBV4-3 and TRBJ2-7; possibly TRBD1 for D (5 bases). The CDR3 totals 14 residues. Germline CDR1 and CDR2: LGHNA and YSLEER. Trimming stripped 1 base from V and 2 bases from J, with 9 bases between. In DNA form, the CDR3 reads TGCGCCAGCAGCCAAGTTCCCAGGGCCTACGAGCAGTACTTC. Protein product: CASSQVPRAYEQYF.

This rearrangement joins TRBV7-9 to TRBJ2-5; 7 bases match TRBD1. The CDR3 contains 17 residues. V shed 4 bases, J shed 3 bases, and the junction held 14 bases outside the gene matches. CDR1 and CDR2 (germline): SEHNR, FQNEAQ (reference sequence). The CDR3 nucleotides are TGTGCCAGCAGCTCCCGGACAGGCGTTTCCCTTAAAGAGACCCAGTACTTC. Protein sequence: CASSSRTGVSLKETQYF.

The rearrangement joins TRBV10-3 to TRBJ1-6, with TRBD1 as a possible D gene (5 bases). The CDR3 has 13 residues. The germline gives CDR1 ENHRY, CDR2 SYGVKD. V was clipped by 6 bases and J by 8 bases, with 11 bases between them. CDR3 loop: CAISRGGDSPLHF. The CDR3 DNA follows: TGTGCCATCAGCCGTGGAGGGGATTCACCCCTCCACTTT.